These 21 T cell receptor beta chains were sequenced from one sample in a study of shared clonotypes between healthy human individuals. The assay was immunoSEQ multiplex PCR, and TCRdb's table has in-frame clones only and misses some. This table has 900,000 to 1,200,000 clones, 75% to 85% appearing once. The specimen was memory CD4+ T cells from PBMCs. The subset: CD45RA-negative fraction. The origin of the receptors is a man between 18 and 35 years old in good health. Some clones in this sample may be carry-over from other donors' samples.

The V call is TRBV29-1, the J call TRBJ2-4; D not certain. The germline V gene has CDR1 SQVTM and CDR2 ANQGSEA. V lost 4 bases and J lost 2, with 30 bases in between. This CDR3 is built from 20 residues. In nucleotides, the CDR3 is TGCAGCGTTGGACTCCCCCTGGCAGGTGAGGTCCTCAGAACCAAAAACATTCAGTACTTC. Amino acid sequence: CSVGLPLAGEVLRTKNIQYF. Complete variable domain (other parts from reference TRBV29-1 and TRBJ2-4): SAVISQKPSRDICQRGTSLTIQCQVDSQVTMMFWYRQQPGQSLTLIATANQGSEATYESGFVIDKFPISRPNLTFSTLTVSNMSPEDSSIYLCSVGLPLAGEVLRTKNIQYFGAGTRLSVL.

The chain has TRBV9 and TRBJ1-1; D is possibly TRBD1 (6 bases). V was pared by 2 bases and J by 1 base, with 18 bases between. The CDR3 is 17 residues long. CDR1 is SGDLS and CDR2 is YYNGEE in the germline V gene. The CDR3 protein is CASSVSTYRATNTEAFF. CDR3 sequence (DNA): TGTGCCAGCAGCGTGTCTACCTACAGGGCTACGAACACTGAAGCTTTCTTT.

This chain uses TRBV11-3 with TRBJ1-2; 9 nucleotides align to TRBD1. Trimming took 5 bases from V and 8 from J; bases not matched to a gene: 6. This CDR3 comprises 13 residues. The germline V gene has CDR1 SGHNT and CDR2 YENEEA. The CDR3 DNA reads TGTGCCAGCAGCAAAGGGACAGGGAGGGGCTACACCTTC. Its protein is CASSKGTGRGYTF.

Only a few counts were recorded for this clone. This chain uses TRBV28 with TRBJ2-7; D is perhaps TRBD2 (6 bases). Germline CDR1 MDHEN, CDR2 SYDVKM. The CDR3 is 14 amino acids. Deletions cut 10 bases from V and 2 bases from J, with 18 bases between. The CDR3 region is CATVGAGPTYEQYF. DNA for the CDR3: TGTGCCACGGTGGGCGCGGGACCGACCTACGAGCAGTACTTC.

The chain joins TRBV19 to TRBJ1-3; D is undetermined. CDR1 and CDR2 from the germline V gene are LNHDA and SQIVND (reference sequence). This CDR3 spans 14 amino acids. With 3 bases removed from V and 2 bases from J, the gap between germline ends came to 8 bases. Here the CDR3 DNA reads TGTGCCAGTAGTATGTGGGGTGCTGGAAACACCATATATTTT. Translating it yields CASSMWGAGNTIYF. The variable domain in full, completed from reference TRBV19 and TRBJ1-3, reads DGGITQSPKYLFRKEGQNVTLSCEQNLNHDAMYWYRQDPGQGLRLIYYSQIVNDFQKGDIAEGYSVSREKKESFPLTVTSAQKNPTAFYLCASSMWGAGNTIYFGEGSWLTVV.

A note on this clone: Additional DNA sequences in this sample encode the identical CDR3. V and J are TRBV5-1 and TRBJ2-1; the D gene is possibly TRBD1 (5 bases). The germline gives CDR1 SGHRS, CDR2 YFSETQ. V was clipped by 0 bases and J by 4 bases, with 5 bases between them. This CDR3 has 13 amino acids. CDR3 sequence: CASSLGQYNEQFF. The CDR3 DNA sequence: TGCGCCAGCAGCTTGGGACAGTACAATGAGCAGTTCTTC.

J is TRBJ2-2 and V is TRBV10-3; 11 bases match TRBD2. Germline V gives CDR1 ENHRY, CDR2 SYGVKD. Losses at the gene ends were 6 bases for V and 6 bases for J; bases not matched to a gene: 3. The CDR3 spans 14 residues. CDR3 loop: CAIRRGLAAGELFF. The CDR3 bases are TGTGCCATCAGAAGGGGACTAGCGGCCGGGGAGCTGTTTTTT.

The rearrangement uses TRBV28 and TRBJ2-3; possibly TRBD2 for D (6 bases). In germline, CDR1 is MDHEN, CDR2 SYDVKM. The CDR3 has 17 amino acids. V gave up 7 bases and J gave up 1 base, with 21 bases separating them. CDR3 nucleotides: TGTGCCAGCAAGAGTTTCTGGAGGCGCGGGGGCACAGATACGCAGTATTTT. Its protein is CASKSFWRRGGTDTQYF.

The rearrangement joins TRBV6-5 to TRBJ2-7; 8 bases match TRBD1. CDR1 and CDR2 from the germline V gene are MNHEY and SVGAGI. CDR3 size: 15 residues. J lost 1 base, V lost 5 bases, and 7 bases had no gene match. For the CDR3, the DNA is TGTGCCAGCAGTCCTGGAGGACAGGGTTCCTACGAGCAGTACTTC. Its translation: CASSPGGQGSYEQYF.

This chain connects TRBV6-6 to TRBJ2-7; 7 nucleotides agree with TRBD1. Germline-derived CDR1 and CDR2 are MNHNY and SVGAGI (reference sequence). V lost 6 bases, J lost 1 base, and 6 bases stayed unmatched. The CDR3 has 14 amino acids. The CDR3, as DNA: TGTGCCAGCAGCCCCTCGGACAGGTCCTACGAGCAGTACTTC. It is translated as CASSPSDRSYEQYF.

The chain uses TRBV2 and TRBJ1-5; D unclear. Trimming shortened V by 8 bases and J by 2 bases, and 16 bases separated the two germline ends. Germline CDR1 SNHLY, CDR2 FYNNEI. This CDR3 contains 15 residues. For the CDR3, the DNA is TGTGCCAGCGCCCTTGGAAAGGGAGGCAATCAGCCCCAGCATTTT. Its protein is CASALGKGGNQPQHF.

The chain uses TRBV9 and TRBJ2-3; D call uncertain. Germline V gene data show CDR1 as SGDLS and CDR2 as YYNGEE. The CDR3 runs 11 residues. Trimming pared 7 bases from V and 8 bases from J, leaving 11 bases between. The CDR3, as DNA: TGTGCCAGCTCCTCGACGGGTACGCAGTATTTT. Its protein product is CASSSTGTQYF.

The chain has TRBV4-1 and TRBJ1-2; D remains unclear. The CDR3 runs to 14 residues. Trimming took off 4 bases at V and 3 bases at J, with 12 bases between the two ends. The germline V gene encodes CDR1 MGHRA and CDR2 YSYEKL. The CDR3 DNA follows: TGCGCCAGCAGCCTAGCTTTGGAAGACTATGGCTACACCTTC. Translation gives CASSLALEDYGYTF.

The chain couples TRBV11-2 to TRBJ1-3; D gene uncertain. Trimming removed 5 bases from V and 0 bases from J, with 8 bases in between. Germline V gene sequence: CDR1 SGHAT, CDR2 FQNNGV. This CDR3 contains 14 residues. Written as DNA, the CDR3 is TGTGCCAGCAGCCCCTTCCACTCTGGAAACACCATATATTTT. It is translated as CASSPFHSGNTIYF.

CDR3 region: CASSLDMYGYTF. CDR3 DNA sequence: TGTGCCAGCAGCTTGGACATGTATGGCTACACCTTC. The chain carries TRBV5-8 and TRBJ1-2, with no clear D. The germline V and J ends were trimmed by 0 bases and 5 bases, with 5 bases remaining between them. Germline V lookup: CDR1 SGHTS, CDR2 YDEGEE. CDR3 length equals 12 residues.

The CDR3 region has the DNA TGTGCCAGCAGTTTCCGGAGGGGCCAAGAGACCCAGTACTTC. It translates to CASSFRRGQETQYF. The rearrangement joins TRBV28 to TRBJ2-5; tentative D call: TRBD2 (6 bases). The germline V gene has CDR1 MDHEN and CDR2 SYDVKM. V was cut by 3 bases and J by 1 base, with 9 bases left in between. The CDR3 consists of 14 residues. Drawing the rest from reference TRBV28 and TRBJ2-5, the complete variable domain is DVKVTQSSRYLVKRTGEKVFLECVQDMDHENMFWYRQDPGLGLRLIYFSYDVKMKEKGDIPEGYSVSREKKERFSLILESASTNQTSMYLCASSFRRGQETQYFGPGTRLLVL.

In its sample, this clone was seen once. This chain uses TRBV9 with TRBJ2-5; D gene uncertain. Trimming shortened V by 5 bases and J by 2 bases, and 10 bases separated the two germline ends. The CDR3 has 13 amino acids. CDR1 and CDR2 from the germline V gene are SGDLS and YYNGEE. Here the CDR3 reads CASSQSLQETQYF. The CDR3 region has the DNA TGTGCCAGCAGTCAAAGCTTGCAAGAGACCCAGTACTTC.

V usage is TRBV4-2 and J usage is TRBJ2-1; D uncertain. CDR1 LGHNA and CDR2 YNFKEQ come from the germline V gene. The CDR3 totals 14 residues. Trimming pared 1 base from V and 4 bases from J, leaving 8 bases between. The CDR3 DNA follows: TGTGCCAGCAGCCAAGTTGGTGTTTACAATGAGCAGTTCTTC. This encodes CASSQVGVYNEQFF.

The gene calls are TRBV10-1 and TRBJ1-1; no clear D. This CDR3 has 11 residues. The germline V gene encodes CDR1 WNHNN and CDR2 SYGVQD (reference sequence). Trimming shortened V by 11 bases and J by 4 bases, and 11 bases separated the two germline ends. The CDR3 DNA reads TGCGCCCGCCGAGGGAGCACTGAAGCTTTCTTT. Its protein product is CARRGSTEAFF.

V is TRBV11-2 and J is TRBJ2-7; unclear D gene. V lost 0 bases to trimming and J lost 4 bases, with 13 bases between them. The CDR3 totals 15 residues. The germline CDR1 and CDR2 sequences are SGHAT and FQNNGV. The CDR3 region is CASSLEGSARYEQYF. As DNA, the CDR3 is TGTGCCAGCAGCTTAGAAGGGTCCGCGCGGTACGAGCAGTACTTC.

V is TRBV7-9 and J is TRBJ1-2; D remains unclear. Germline CDR1 reads SEHNR; CDR2 reads FQNEAQ (reference sequence). The CDR3 is 15 amino acids. The germline V and J ends were trimmed by 3 bases and 4 bases, with 15 bases remaining between them. The CDR3 DNA reads as TGTGCCAGCAGCTTCCCCAATTCACGGGCCTATGGCTACACCTTC. Protein sequence: CASSFPNSRAYGYTF.